This T cell receptor beta chain was recovered during a study of tumor-infiltrating lymphocytes in primary liver carcinoma. A remark on this clonotype: This may come from a read error, since a much larger clone is one base off.

From around 500 ng of total RNA, TCR beta-specific cDNA was reverse-transcribed using a constant-region primer. A slightly modified ARM-PCR protocol with three nested multiplex PCR rounds produced these TCR beta libraries. Researchers ran the first two PCR rounds for ten to eleven cycles each with TRBV1-TRBV30 forward primers and a C-beta reverse primer. MiXCR, applied by TCRdb to the multiplex PCR reads, yields one record per CDR3 protein. The repertoire includes about 99,000 distinct CDR3 sequences, more than 60% of them detected once, and around 9.5% sits in the top ten. CDR3 length equals 14 residues. Looked up from germline, CDR1 is SEHNR and CDR2 is FQNEAQ (reference sequence). From roughly 21-30 mg of unsorted bulk tissue, DNA and RNA were co-extracted together.

The sequence derives from a woman between 55 and 75 years old with primary liver carcinoma and hepatitis B virus infection. Input material: liver tumor tissue from sampling region 5. The subset is: tumor region T5, tumor centre. V is TRBV7-9 and J is TRBJ2-1; TRBD1 agrees at 7 bases. The DNA of the CDR3 is TGTGCCTGCAGCTTAGGGACAGTAGACAATGAGCAGTTCTTC. Protein product: CACSLGTVDNEQFF. The variable domain in full, with the rest retrieved from reference TRBV7-9 and TRBJ2-1, is DTGVSQNPRHKITKRGQNVTFRCDPISEHNRLYWYRQTLGQGPEFLTYFQNEAQLEKSRLLSDRFSAERPKGSFSTLEIQRTEQGDSAMYLCACSLGTVDNEQFFGPGTRLTVL.